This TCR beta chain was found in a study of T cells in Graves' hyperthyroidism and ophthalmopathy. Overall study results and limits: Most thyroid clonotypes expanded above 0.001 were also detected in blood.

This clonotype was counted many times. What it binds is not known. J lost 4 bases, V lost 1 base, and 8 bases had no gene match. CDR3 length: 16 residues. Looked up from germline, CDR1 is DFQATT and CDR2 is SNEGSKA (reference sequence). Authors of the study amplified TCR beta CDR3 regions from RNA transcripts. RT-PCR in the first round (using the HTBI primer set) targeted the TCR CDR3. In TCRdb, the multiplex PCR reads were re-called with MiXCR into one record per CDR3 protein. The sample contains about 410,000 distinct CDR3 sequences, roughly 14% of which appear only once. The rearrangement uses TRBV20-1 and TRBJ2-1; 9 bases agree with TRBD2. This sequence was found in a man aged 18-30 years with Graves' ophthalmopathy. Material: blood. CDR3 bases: TGCAGTGCTAGAGCATATGAGCGGGGGGATTACAATGAGCAGTTCTTC. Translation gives CSARAYERGDYNEQFF.